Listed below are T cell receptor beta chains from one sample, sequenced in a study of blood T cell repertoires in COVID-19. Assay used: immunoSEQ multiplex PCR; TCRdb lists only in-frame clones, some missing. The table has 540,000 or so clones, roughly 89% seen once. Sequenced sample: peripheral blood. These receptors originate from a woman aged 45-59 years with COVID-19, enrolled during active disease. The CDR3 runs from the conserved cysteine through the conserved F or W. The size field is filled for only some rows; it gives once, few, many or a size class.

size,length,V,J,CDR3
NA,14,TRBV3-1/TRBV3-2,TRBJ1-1,CASSYLSGGTEAFF
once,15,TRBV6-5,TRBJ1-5,CASRGDRVSNQPQHF
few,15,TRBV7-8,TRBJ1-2,CASSPRGFGSGGYTF
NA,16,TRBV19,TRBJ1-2,CASSMTETGASGGYTF
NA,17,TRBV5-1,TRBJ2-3,CASSLNNGGPYTDTQYF
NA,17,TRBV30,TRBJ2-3,CAWTLGRLGPSTDTQYF
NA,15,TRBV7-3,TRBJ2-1,CASSLSGGGFNEQFF
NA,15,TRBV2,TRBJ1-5,CASSEALTVYQPQHF
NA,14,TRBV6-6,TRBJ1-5,CASSGQAPNQPQHF
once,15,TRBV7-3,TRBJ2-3,CASSFSGGVTDTQYF
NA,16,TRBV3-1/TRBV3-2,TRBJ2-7,CASSQGSRGGIGEQYF
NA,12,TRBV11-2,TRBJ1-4,CASSLAREKLFF
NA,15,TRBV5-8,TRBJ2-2,CASSLVSRGTGELFF
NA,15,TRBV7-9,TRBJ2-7,CASSPGQGASYEQYF
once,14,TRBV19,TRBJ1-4,CASRRQGAREKLFF
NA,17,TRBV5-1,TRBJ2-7,CASSWGLAGGGSYEQYF
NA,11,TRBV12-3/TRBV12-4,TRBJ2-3,CASSFTDTQYF
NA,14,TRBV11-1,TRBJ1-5,CASSPSGGLGPQHF
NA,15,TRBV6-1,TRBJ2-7,CASSEAGSPSYEQYF
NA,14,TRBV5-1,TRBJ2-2,CASSLSQGTGELFF
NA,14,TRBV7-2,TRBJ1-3,CASSFSVSGNTIYF
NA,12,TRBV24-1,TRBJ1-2,CATLDLAGKFTF
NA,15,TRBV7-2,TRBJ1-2,CASSPRGGPGYGYTF
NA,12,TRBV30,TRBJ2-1,CAWSEQGLEQFF
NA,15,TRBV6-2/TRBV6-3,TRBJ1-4,CASSPTGTRGEKLFF
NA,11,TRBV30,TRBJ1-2,CAWNRVGGYTF
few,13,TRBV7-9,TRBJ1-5,CASSWDSNQPQHF
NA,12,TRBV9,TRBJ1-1,CASSVSGSEAFF
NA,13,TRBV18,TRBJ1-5,CASSPPGIQPQHF
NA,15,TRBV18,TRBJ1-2,CASSPNREPNYGYTF
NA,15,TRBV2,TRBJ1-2,CASRADRVSDYGYTF
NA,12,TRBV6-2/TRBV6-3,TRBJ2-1,CASSDLRNEQFF
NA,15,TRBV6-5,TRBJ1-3,CASSKPTEAGNTIYF
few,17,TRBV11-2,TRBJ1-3,CASSLVIDMASGNTIYF
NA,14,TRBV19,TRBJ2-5,CASSTRGDQETQYF
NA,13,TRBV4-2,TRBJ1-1,CASSRNGPVEAFF
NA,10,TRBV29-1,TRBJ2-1,CSVVFGEQFF
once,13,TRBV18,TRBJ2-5,CASSPPQGETQYF
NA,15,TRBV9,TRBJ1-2,CASSVGGLGGYGYTF
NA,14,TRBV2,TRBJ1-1,CASSTQRGTTEAFF
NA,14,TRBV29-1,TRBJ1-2,CSVLKGGNGYGYTF
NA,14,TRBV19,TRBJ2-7,CASSWDTSSYEQYF
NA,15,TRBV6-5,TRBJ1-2,CASKEWEGGIYGYTF
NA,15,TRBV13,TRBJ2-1,CASSPAGGPTNEQFF
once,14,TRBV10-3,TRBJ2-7,CAIREGQTNYEQYF